Listed below are T cell receptor beta chains from one sample, sequenced in a study of T cell repertoires in cytomegalovirus infection. Via MiXCR, TCRdb re-called the reads, giving one row per CDR3 protein. Seen here are 86,000 or so distinct CDR3 sequences, 20% to 30% observed once, and the top ten hold roughly 50%. Antigens of these TCRs are unknown. Sequencing was performed on CD8+ T cells from cultured PBMCs, taken from culture after CMV antigen stimulation. The receptors here all came from a human donor in good health (CMV status not recorded). Some clones in this sample may be carry-over from other donors' samples. Each CDR3 is given with its conserved first and last residue. D genes are given only for firm matches. Size values are once, few and many counts, or a class for expanded clones, and some rows have none.

few	TRBJ2-3	-	TRBV6-5	CASRLGAGKSGRTTDTQYF	TGTGCCAGCCGCTTAGGGGCAGGGAAATCGGGTCGAACCACAGATACGCAGTATTTT
many	TRBJ2-7	-	TRBV28	CASTLDGSYEQYF	TGTGCCAGCACCCTGGACGGATCCTACGAGCAGTACTTC
-	TRBJ2-2	-	TRBV20-1	CSARPAGRTGELFF	TGCAGTGCTAGACCGGCGGGACGCACCGGGGAGCTGTTTTTT
-	TRBJ2-2	-	TRBV14	CASSQYITGELFF	TGTGCCAGCAGCCAGTACATCACCGGGGAGCTGTTTTTT
few	TRBJ2-5	-	TRBV4-3	CASSQERETQYF	TGCGCCAGCAGCCAAGAAAGAGAGACCCAGTACTTC
-	TRBJ2-2	-	TRBV9	CASSEGGNTGELFF	TGTGCCAGCAGCGAGGGGGGAAACACCGGGGAGCTGTTTTTT
once	TRBJ1-1	-	TRBV28	CASSLEGGNEAFF	TGTGCCAGCAGCCTAGAAGGGGGTAATGAAGCTTTCTTT
many	TRBJ1-1	-	TRBV20-1	CSARPLRNTEAFF	TGCAGTGCGCGCCCCTTGAGGAACACTGAAGCTTTCTTT
many	TRBJ1-4	-	TRBV12-3/TRBV12-4	CASSPGQGSEKLFF	TGTGCCAGCAGCCCCGGCCAGGGCAGTGAAAAACTGTTTTTT
many	TRBJ1-5	-	TRBV30	CAWSVPVSQPQHF	TGTGCCTGGAGTGTACCGGTTTCCCAGCCCCAGCATTTT
few	TRBJ2-3	TRBD1	TRBV27	CASRSRDRGTDTQYF	TGTGCCAGCAGAAGCCGGGACAGGGGCACAGATACGCAGTATTTT
many	TRBJ2-1	-	TRBV7-8	CASSSTPGTYNEQFF	TGTGCCAGCAGCTCCACCCCCGGGACCTACAATGAGCAGTTCTTC
few	TRBJ1-2	TRBD1	TRBV7-8	CASSLDPGGAGYTF	TGTGCCAGCAGCTTAGACCCAGGGGGCGCTGGCTACACCTTC
-	TRBJ2-1	-	TRBV9	CASSVDSGQVYEQFF	TGTGCCAGCAGCGTAGATTCGGGTCAAGTCTATGAGCAGTTCTTC
few	TRBJ1-3	-	TRBV5-6	CASSLGAGNTIYF	TGTGCCAGCAGCTTGGGGGCTGGAAACACCATATATTTT
many	TRBJ2-5	-	TRBV7-2	CASSLGGQETQYF	TGTGCCAGCAGCTTGGGGGGACAAGAGACCCAGTACTTC
few	TRBJ1-5	TRBD1	TRBV18	CASSPGQGLNQPQHF	TGTGCCAGCTCACCCGGACAGGGATTGAATCAGCCCCAGCATTTT
-	TRBJ1-1	TRBD1	TRBV2	CASSRSDRGQQNTEAFF	TGTGCCAGCAGCCGTTCAGACAGGGGGCAACAGAACACTGAAGCTTTCTTT
few	TRBJ2-7	-	TRBV6-2/TRBV6-3	CASSNDFYEQYF	TGTGCCAGCAGTAACGACTTCTACGAGCAGTACTTC
-	TRBJ2-5	TRBD2	TRBV7-9	CASSLPAGETQYF	TGTGCCAGCAGCTTACCAGCGGGGGAGACCCAGTACTTC
few	TRBJ2-3	-	TRBV30	CAWSLDGGSTDTQYF	TGTGCCTGGAGTTTAGACGGTGGGTCCACAGATACGCAGTATTTT
-	TRBJ1-2	TRBD1	TRBV6-5	CASSYSGGDYGYTF	TGTGCCAGCAGTTACTCAGGGGGCGACTATGGCTACACCTTC
many	TRBJ1-5	TRBD1	TRBV7-4	CASSLTGQGGNQPQHF	TGTGCCAGCAGCTTAACGGGACAGGGTGGCAATCAGCCCCAGCATTTT
few	TRBJ2-1	TRBD2	TRBV27	CASSLNSGSYNEQFF	TGTGCCAGCAGTTTGAATAGCGGGAGCTACAATGAGCAGTTCTTC
-	TRBJ2-1	-	TRBV6-5	CASSYSTGPYNEQFF	TGTGCCAGCAGTTACTCGACAGGACCCTACAATGAGCAGTTCTTC